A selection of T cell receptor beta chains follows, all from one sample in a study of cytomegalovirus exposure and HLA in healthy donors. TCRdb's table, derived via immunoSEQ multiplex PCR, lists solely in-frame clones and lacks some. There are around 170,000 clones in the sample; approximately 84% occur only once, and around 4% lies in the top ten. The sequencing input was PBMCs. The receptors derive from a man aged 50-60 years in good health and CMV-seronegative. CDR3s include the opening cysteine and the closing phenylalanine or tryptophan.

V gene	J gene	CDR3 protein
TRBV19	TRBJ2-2	CATGLTGTGELFF
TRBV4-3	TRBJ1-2	CASSQPGEVVVYTF
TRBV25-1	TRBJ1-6	CASSGQDNSPLHF
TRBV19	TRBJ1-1	CASSGTGVTEAFF
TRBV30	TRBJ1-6	CAWEGVGNSPLHF
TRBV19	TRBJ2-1	CASSTYSSNEQFF
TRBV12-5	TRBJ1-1	CASGLGTFAEAFF
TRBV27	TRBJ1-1	CASRIQFFNTEAFF
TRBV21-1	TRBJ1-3	CASSTRAKGASGNTIYF
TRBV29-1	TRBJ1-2	CSVGGQVPGGYGYTF
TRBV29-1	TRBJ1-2	CSVEATGAGAYGYTF
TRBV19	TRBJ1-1	CASSIRVEAFF
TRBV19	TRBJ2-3	CASSIVGTDTQYF
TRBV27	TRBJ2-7	CASSPLGGSYEQYF
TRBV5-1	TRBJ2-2	CASSPLGGGNTGELFF
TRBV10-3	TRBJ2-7	CATRDRGVNEQYF
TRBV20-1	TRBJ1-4	CSAQGEKLFF
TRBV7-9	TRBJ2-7	CASSLSGTVYEQYF
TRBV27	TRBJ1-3	CASSPRTGENTIYF
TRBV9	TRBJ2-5	CASSEGQNQETQYF
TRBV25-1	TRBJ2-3	CASSAYRTGGFADTQYF
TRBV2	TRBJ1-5	CASGDSYSNQPQHF
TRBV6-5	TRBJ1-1	CASRAQVNTEAFF
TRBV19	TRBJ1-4	CASSPSKGWRSEKLFF
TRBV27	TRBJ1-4	CASSLSSPATNEKLFF
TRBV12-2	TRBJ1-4	CASRFGGGGFIQLFF
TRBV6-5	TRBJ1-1	CASRNGDRVTEAFF
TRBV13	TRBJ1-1	CASSLPGENMNTEAFF
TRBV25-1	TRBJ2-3	CASSGYTDTQYF
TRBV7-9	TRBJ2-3	CASSPSPRSRFTDTQYF
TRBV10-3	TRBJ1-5	CAISGVGRGQPQHF
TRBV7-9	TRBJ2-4	CASSFQGKNIQYF
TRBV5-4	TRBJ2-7	CASSGDIRTYEQYF
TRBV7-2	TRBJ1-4	CASSFYRLGATNEKLFF
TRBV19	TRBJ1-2	CASTLQGTNYGYTF
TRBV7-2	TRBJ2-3	CASTPPTDTQYF
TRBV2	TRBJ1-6	CASSEPRQVSPLHF
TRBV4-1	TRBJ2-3	CASSQRVGGRTDTQYF
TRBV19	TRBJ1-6	CASSAGIAPLHF
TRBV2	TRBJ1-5	CASSEDRLRPQHF
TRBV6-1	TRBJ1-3	CASSSAGNGNTIYF
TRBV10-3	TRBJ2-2	CAISAGLGELFF
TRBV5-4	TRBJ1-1	CASEGGAGNTEAFF
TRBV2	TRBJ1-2	CASNRVAYGYTF
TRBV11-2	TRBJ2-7	CASSWGGAGYEQYF
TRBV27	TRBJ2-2	CASRAGTPNTGELFF
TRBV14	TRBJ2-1	CASSPGLAGEYGNEQFF